The 11 T cell receptor beta chains below come from one sample, sequenced in a study of blood T cell repertoires in COVID-19. TCRdb's copy holds only in-frame clones and misses some; the assay was immunoSEQ multiplex PCR. Found here are some 87,000 clones, around 79% of them singletons; the top ten hold approximately 15%. The specimen sequenced was peripheral blood. Receptors originate from a human donor in a cohort sampled during active COVID-19.

The chain is built from TRBV6-1 and TRBJ1-1; D gene unclear. CDR3 length: 14 amino acids. V shed 1 base and J shed 2 bases, with 8 bases lying between them. The V gene's germline CDR1 is MNHNS and CDR2 SASEGT. The CDR3 reads CASSEVETNTEAFF. The CDR3 nucleotides read TGTGCCAGCAGTGAAGTAGAGACAAACACTGAAGCTTTCTTT.

This CDR3 is CASSYSRTGGDTEAFF. The CDR3 coding sequence is TGTGCCAGCAGTTACTCCCGGACAGGGGGGGACACTGAAGCTTTCTTT. The chain combines TRBV6-5 with TRBJ1-1; 10 bases align to TRBD1. Trimming took 0 bases from V and 3 from J; bases not matched to a gene: 4. The CDR3 is 16 residues long. Germline CDR1 reads MNHEY; CDR2 reads SVGAGI.

J is TRBJ2-2 and V is TRBV30; TRBD1 might be the D (7 bases). V lost 0 bases and J 2 bases, leaving 13 bases between the germline ends. The germline V gene has CDR1 GTSNPN and CDR2 SVGIG (reference sequence). The CDR3 sequence is 16 residues long. The CDR3 region has the DNA TGTGCCTGGAGTGTACCCAGGGGGGATAACACCGGGGAGCTGTTTTTT. Protein product: CAWSVPRGDNTGELFF.

The gene calls are TRBV6-5 and TRBJ2-2; D remains unclear. This CDR3 comprises 13 residues. V was shortened by 7 bases and J by 5 bases, with 11 bases between the two germline ends. CDR1 MNHEY and CDR2 SVGAGI come from the germline V gene. The CDR3 DNA follows: TGTGCCAGCAAATTCCGCCAGACCGGGGAGCTGTTTTTT. Translated: CASKFRQTGELFF.

The chain recombines TRBV5-1 with TRBJ1-4; D perhaps matches TRBD1 (6 bases). Trimming cost V 4 bases and J 8 bases, with 18 bases left between them. Germline CDR1 is SGHRS and CDR2 is YFSETQ. The CDR3 runs 15 residues. CDR3 nucleotide sequence: TGCGCCAGCAGCCGGGACACCCGGGGCGTGGAAAAACTGTTTTTT. Translating it yields CASSRDTRGVEKLFF.

This chain links TRBV12-5 with TRBJ1-6; 10 positions agree with TRBD1. The CDR3 length is 20 residues. V was pared by 3 bases and J by 0 bases, with 11 bases of the junction left unmatched. Germline assignment: CDR1 LGHNT and CDR2 FRNRAP. CDR3 protein: CASGLRSGTGVRSYNSPLHF. The DNA for the CDR3 is TGTGCTAGTGGTTTACGATCCGGGACAGGGGTTCGCTCCTATAATTCACCCCTCCACTTT.

The gene calls are TRBV5-1 and TRBJ2-3; D unclear. The CDR3 totals 15 residues. V shed 0 bases and J shed 2 bases, with 10 bases lying between them. Germline lookup yields CDR1 SGHRS and CDR2 YFSETQ. The CDR3 loop reads CASSLAPANTDTQYF. The CDR3 coding sequence is TGCGCCAGCAGCTTGGCCCCAGCGAACACAGATACGCAGTATTTT.

The chain carries TRBV5-5 and TRBJ1-2; 7 bases match TRBD1. CDR1 and CDR2 from the germline V gene are SGHKS and YYEKEE (reference sequence). The CDR3 runs to 16 residues. Trimming cost V 1 base and J 4 bases; bases outside gene matches: 10. CDR3 nucleotide sequence: TGTGCCAGCAGCTTGTTGACAGGGCCACTTATCTATGGCTACACCTTC. Encoded protein: CASSLLTGPLIYGYTF. The full variable domain, with the rest looked up from reference TRBV5-5 and TRBJ1-2, is DAGVTQSPTHLIKTRGQQVTLRCSPISGHKSVSWYQQVLGQGPQFIFQYYEKEERGRGNFPDRFSARQFPNYSSELNVNALLLGDSALYLCASSLLTGPLIYGYTFGSGTRLTVV.

The chain is built from TRBV28 and TRBJ2-7, with 8 positions matching TRBD1. CDR1 and CDR2 (germline): MDHEN, SYDVKM. The length of the CDR3 is 14 residues. CDR3 sequence reads: CVTSRQGATYEQYF. CDR3 sequence (DNA): TGTGTCACGAGTCGGCAGGGGGCGACCTACGAGCAGTACTTC.

This sequence joins TRBV6-2 or TRBV6-3 and TRBJ2-1, with 9 nucleotides matching TRBD2. Trimming cost V 1 base and J 5 bases; bases outside gene matches: 6. Germline lookup yields CDR1 MNHEY and CDR2 SVGEGT. CDR3 size: 16 residues. The CDR3 reads CASSYWAGGPDNEQFF. The DNA for the CDR3 is TGTGCCAGCAGTTACTGGGCGGGAGGGCCGGACAATGAGCAGTTCTTC.

This clone was recorded only once. The CDR3 is CASNEGVGGNTIYF. The DNA for the CDR3 is TGTGCCAGTAACGAGGGAGTGGGAGGAAACACCATATATTTT. The rearrangement uses TRBV19 and TRBJ1-3; D call uncertain. Trimming took off 7 bases at V and 4 bases at J, with 14 bases between the two ends. Germline loops: CDR1 LNHDA, CDR2 SQIVND (reference sequence). The CDR3 covers 14 residues. Based on the CDR3 plus reference TRBV19 and TRBJ1-3, the full variable domain is DGGITQSPKYLFRKEGQNVTLSCEQNLNHDAMYWYRQDPGQGLRLIYYSQIVNDFQKGDIAEGYSVSREKKESFPLTVTSAQKNPTAFYLCASNEGVGGNTIYFGEGSWLTVV.